One sample yielded the 15 T cell receptor beta chains listed below, sequenced in a study of CD4 T cells in relation to SARS-CoV-2 and coronaviruses. The method was immunoSEQ multiplex PCR; TCRdb's version includes in-frame clones alone and lacks a portion of them. This table has approximately 15,000 clones, roughly 78% appearing once. Their antigens remain unidentified. Before the COVID-19 pandemic, during about 2011-2019, CD4+ T cells were taken from unexposed donors. The cells were cultured for around ten days before CD4+ T cells were isolated. The sequencing input was CD4+ T cells from PBMCs, cultured in vitro. Receptors originate from a human donor in good health.

The rearrangement joins TRBV19 to TRBJ1-5, with 8 bases lining up with TRBD1. The CDR3 is made up of 14 amino acids. J was trimmed by 5 bases and V by 5 bases; bases with no gene match: 5. Germline values: CDR1 LNHDA, CDR2 SQIVND (reference sequence). The CDR3 DNA reads as TGTGCCAGTAGTTCGGACAGGGATGATCAGCCCCAGCATTTT. This sequence encodes CASSSDRDDQPQHF.

The chain uses TRBV14 and TRBJ2-2; the D is unclear. Germline V gene data show CDR1 as SGHDN and CDR2 as FVKESK. CDR3 length: 12 amino acids. V shed 3 bases and J shed 3 bases, with 2 bases lying between them. CDR3 loop: CASSQYTGELFF. The CDR3 DNA follows: TGTGCCAGCAGCCAGTACACCGGGGAGCTGTTTTTT.

This clone has a handful of counts. The chain is built from TRBV5-1 and TRBJ1-1; TRBD1 aligns across 10 bases. CDR1 and CDR2 from the germline V gene are SGHRS and YFSETQ. The CDR3 spans 15 residues. V lost 4 bases and J lost 6; bases outside the gene matches: 9. The CDR3 nucleotides read TGCGCCAGCAGCCCCAAGGGACAGGGGAATGCTGAAGCTTTCTTT. The encoded protein is CASSPKGQGNAEAFF.

This clone was picked up one time. This rearrangement joins TRBV30 to TRBJ2-3; tentatively, D is TRBD2 (7 bases). Germline V gene lookup returns CDR1 GTSNPN and CDR2 SVGIG (reference sequence). This CDR3 is 17 amino acids long. Trimming took off 1 base at V and 1 base at J, with 18 bases between the two ends. CDR3 region: CAWSGAGVGARTDTQYF. The CDR3 DNA sequence: TGTGCCTGGAGTGGTGCGGGAGTGGGGGCCCGCACAGATACGCAGTATTTT.

The J gene is TRBJ1-2, the V gene TRBV6-5, with 10 positions matching TRBD1. The V gene end was trimmed by 0 bases and the J gene end by 8 bases; junction bases not matched to a gene: 6. The CDR3 is 15 residues long. Germline CDR1 reads MNHEY; CDR2 reads SVGAGI. The CDR3: CASSYSKRDRGGYTF. DNA for the CDR3: TGTGCCAGCAGTTACTCGAAACGGGACAGGGGCGGCTACACCTTC.

This clone has only a few counts. The rearrangement links TRBV3-1 (or the pseudogene TRBV3-2) to TRBJ1-6; maybe TRBD1 (5 bases). V was shortened by 0 bases and J by 13 bases, with 19 bases between the two germline ends. The CDR3 runs 16 residues. Germline values: CDR1 LGHDT, CDR2 YNNKEL (reference sequence). DNA of the CDR3: TGTGCCAGCAGCCAAGAATTGGACACGAATAGTACCCCCCTCCACTTT. This translates into CASSQELDTNSTPLHF.

This chain uses TRBV29-1 with TRBJ2-1, with 13 bases lining up with TRBD2. CDR3 length: 14 residues. With 6 bases clipped from V and 5 bases from J, the junction kept 4 bases outside the gene matches. Germline V CDR1 and CDR2: SQVTM, ANQGSEA. CDR3 region: CSVPGLAGDNEQFF. The DNA of the CDR3 is TGCAGCGTACCCGGACTAGCGGGGGACAATGAGCAGTTCTTC.

A few counts support this clone. The V call is TRBV4-2, the J call TRBJ2-7; 9 nucleotides agree with TRBD2. After removal of 0 bases from V and 1 base from J, the junction contained 4 bases not matched to a gene. The CDR3 spans 16 residues. Germline V CDR1 and CDR2: LGHNA, YNFKEQ. The CDR3 coding sequence is TGTGCCAGCAGCCAAGATCGGAGCGGGAGGTCCTACGAGCAGTACTTC. Translating it yields CASSQDRSGRSYEQYF.

The V call is TRBV5-4, the J call TRBJ2-2, with a weak D call TRBD1 (5 bases). CDR1 and CDR2 from the germline V gene are SGHNT and YYREEE (reference sequence). The germline V and J ends were trimmed by 0 bases and 0 bases, with 12 bases remaining between them. The CDR3 spans 17 residues. The CDR3 spells CASSLAWGPTNTGELFF. CDR3 sequence (DNA): TGTGCCAGCAGCTTGGCCTGGGGCCCAACGAACACCGGGGAGCTGTTTTTT.

The chain employs TRBV2 and TRBJ1-1, with TRBD1 as a possible D gene (6 bases). This CDR3 region has 18 residues. Between the trimmed V and J ends, which lost 8 bases and 1 base, there was a span of 26 bases. Germline values: CDR1 SNHLY, CDR2 FYNNEI. CDR3 sequence: CASAPRQGPSLPNTEAFF. Written as DNA, the CDR3 is TGTGCCAGCGCCCCAAGGCAGGGGCCCTCCTTACCGAACACTGAAGCTTTCTTT.

The rearrangement joins TRBV6-5 to TRBJ1-4; 8 nucleotides match TRBD1. Per the germline V gene, CDR1 is MNHEY and CDR2 is SVGAGI. The length of the CDR3 is 14 residues. Losses at the gene ends were 2 bases for V and 7 bases for J; bases not matched to a gene: 3. In DNA form, the CDR3 reads TGTGCCAGCAGTTACGGGACAGGTCCTGAAAAACTGTTTTTT. Translating gives CASSYGTGPEKLFF.

The rearrangement uses TRBV10-3 and TRBJ2-1; the match to TRBD2 covers 14 bases. V trimming: 0 bases; J trimming: 6 bases; junction bases outside the gene matches: 4. This CDR3 spans 17 amino acids. Germline CDR1 and CDR2: ENHRY and SYGVKD. The CDR3 loop is CAISESRLAGGPNEQFF. The CDR3 nucleotides are TGTGCCATCAGTGAGTCCAGACTAGCGGGAGGGCCCAATGAGCAGTTCTTC.

This sequence joins TRBV28 and TRBJ1-5; maybe TRBD1 (5 bases). The germline V gene has CDR1 MDHEN and CDR2 SYDVKM. CDR3 size: 14 residues. V lost 4 bases to trimming and J lost 2 bases, with 9 bases between them. CDR3 loop: CASSSQQGNQPQHF. The CDR3, as DNA: TGTGCCAGCAGTTCCCAACAGGGCAATCAGCCCCAGCATTTT.

The V and J genes are TRBV5-4 and TRBJ2-3; 7 bases align to TRBD2. The CDR3 consists of 16 residues. The trim removed 3 bases at V and 0 bases at J, leaving 7 bases unmatched. Germline V gene data show CDR1 as SGHNT and CDR2 as YYREEE (reference sequence). The CDR3 region has the DNA TGTGCCAGCAGCTCGAGAGCTAGCGGAAGCACAGATACGCAGTATTTT. This codes for CASSSRASGSTDTQYF.

The CDR3 coding sequence is TGTGCCAGCAGTACGACAGGGTCTTACGAGCAGTACTTC. Translation: CASSTTGSYEQYF. The V call is TRBV2, the J call TRBJ2-7; TRBD1 matches 7 bases. The CDR3 is 13 residues long. CDR1 and CDR2 (germline): SNHLY, FYNNEI. The J segment lost 4 bases and the V segment lost 5 bases, leaving 5 bases of the junction unmatched.